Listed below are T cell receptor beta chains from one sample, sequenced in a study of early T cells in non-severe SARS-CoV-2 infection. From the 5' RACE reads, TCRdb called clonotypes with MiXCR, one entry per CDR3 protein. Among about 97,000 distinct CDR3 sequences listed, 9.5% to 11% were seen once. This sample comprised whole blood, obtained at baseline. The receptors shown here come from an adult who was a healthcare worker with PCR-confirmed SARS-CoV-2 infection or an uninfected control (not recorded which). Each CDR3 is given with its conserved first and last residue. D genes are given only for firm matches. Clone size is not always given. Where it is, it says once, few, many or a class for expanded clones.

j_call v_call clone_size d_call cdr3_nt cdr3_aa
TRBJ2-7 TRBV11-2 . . TGTGCCAGCAGCTCCGATCACTTCCCGACCTACGAGCAGTACTTC CASSSDHFPTYEQYF
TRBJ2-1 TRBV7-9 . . TGTGCCAGCAGGGGCAGGAAAATTTACAATGAGCAGTTCTTC CASRGRKIYNEQFF
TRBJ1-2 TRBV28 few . TGTGCCAGCAGTTTATCAGAGTCTGGGCGAGCTAACTATGGCTACACCTTC CASSLSESGRANYGYTF
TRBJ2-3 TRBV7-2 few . TGTGCCAGCAGCTTAGTGCAGGGCCCAGATACGCAGTATTTT CASSLVQGPDTQYF
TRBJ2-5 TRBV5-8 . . TGTGCCAGCAGCTCGACGGGACGTTTGGAGACCCAGTACTTC CASSSTGRLETQYF
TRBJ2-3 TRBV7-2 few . TGTGCCAGCAGCGCATTCCGTTGGGGCACAGATACGCAGTATTTT CASSAFRWGTDTQYF
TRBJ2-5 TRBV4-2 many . TGTGCCAGCAGCCAAGAGGTCGGTGGGGGTGGACAAGAGACCCAGTACTTC CASSQEVGGGGQETQYF
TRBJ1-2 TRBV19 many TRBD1 TGTGCCAGTAGACAGGGGCCCGCTGGCTACACCTTC CASRQGPAGYTF
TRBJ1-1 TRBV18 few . TGTGCCAGCTCACCACTCACGAAGGGGAGGTTCGATGGGGCTTTCTTT CASSPLTKGRFDGAFF
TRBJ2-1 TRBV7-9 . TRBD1 TGTGCCAGCAGCCCACCGCCCCCGCAGGGGGCTTATGAGCAGTTCTTC CASSPPPPQGAYEQFF
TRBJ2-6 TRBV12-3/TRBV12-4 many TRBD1 TGTGCCAGCAGTCGGGCTACAGGGGCTGGGGCCAACGTCCTGACTTTC CASSRATGAGANVLTF
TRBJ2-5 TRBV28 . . TGTGCCAGTATGACAGGAGGGCAAGAGACCCAGTACTTC CASMTGGQETQYF
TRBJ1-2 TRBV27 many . TGTGCCAGCAGTTCTCCTAAGGGCCTGAAGGGCTATGGCTACACCTTC CASSSPKGLKGYGYTF
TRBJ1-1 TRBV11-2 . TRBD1 TGTGCCAGCGGTCCCGCAAGGGGGCTCAACACTGAAGCTTTCTTT CASGPARGLNTEAFF
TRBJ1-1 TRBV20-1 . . TGCAGTGCTAGAGATTTAGTGATGAACACTGAAGCTTTCTTT CSARDLVMNTEAFF
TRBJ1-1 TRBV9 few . TGTGCCAGCAGCGCGGGAGGGGACACCTACACTGAAGCTTTCTTT CASSAGGDTYTEAFF
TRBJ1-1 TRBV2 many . TGTGCCAGCAGTGAAGTCGACAGTTCTATTGAAGCTTTCTTT CASSEVDSSIEAFF
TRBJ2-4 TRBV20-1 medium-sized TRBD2 TGCAGTGCTAGAGAGTCTAGCGGGGAGGGTCTCCGGTACTTC CSARESSGEGLRYF
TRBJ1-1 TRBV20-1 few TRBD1 TGCAGTGCTAGTGAAACGCAGGGGGCGTGGGACACTGAAGCTTTCTTT CSASETQGAWDTEAFF
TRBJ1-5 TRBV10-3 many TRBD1 TGTGCCATCAGTGACTACAGGGGTTTGAATCAGCCCCAGCATTTT CAISDYRGLNQPQHF
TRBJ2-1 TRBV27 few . TGTGCCAGCAGTTTAAGCTACAGCAACAATGAGCAGTTCTTC CASSLSYSNNEQFF
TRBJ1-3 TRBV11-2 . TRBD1 TGTGCCAGCAGCTCATCCGGGACAGTAAACACCATATATTTT CASSSSGTVNTIYF
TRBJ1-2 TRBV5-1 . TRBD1 TGCGCCAGCAGCCCGGCCGGGACAGCCCAAACTAACTATGGCTACACCTTC CASSPAGTAQTNYGYTF
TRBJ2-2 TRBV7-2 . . TGTGCCAGCAGCCTAAGCGCGACGGCGAACACCGGGGAGCTGTTTTTT CASSLSATANTGELFF
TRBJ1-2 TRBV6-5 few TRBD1 TGTGCCAGCAAGGGGACAGGGGTAAATTGGAACTATGGCTACACCTTC CASKGTGVNWNYGYTF
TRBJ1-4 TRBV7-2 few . TGTGCCAGCAGCCAGCTAGGGGCTGGGAGTGAAAAACTGTTTTTT CASSQLGAGSEKLFF
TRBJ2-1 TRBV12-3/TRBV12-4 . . TGTGCCAGCAGTTTACACAATGAGCGGTTCTTC CASSLHNERFF
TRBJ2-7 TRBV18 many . TGTGCCAGCTCACCACCACAGGGTCAGTACGAGCAGTACTTC CASSPPQGQYEQYF
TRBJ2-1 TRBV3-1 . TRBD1 TGTGCCAGCAGCCTCCGACAGGGGGGGGGCGAGCAGTTCTTC CASSLRQGGGEQFF
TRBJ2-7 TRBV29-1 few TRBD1 TGCAGCGTTCGACCGACAGGGTCCTACGAGCAGTACTTC CSVRPTGSYEQYF
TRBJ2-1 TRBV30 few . TGTGCCTGGAGGAAAGCCTACAATGAGCAGTTCTTC CAWRKAYNEQFF
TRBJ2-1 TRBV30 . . TGTGCCTGGAGTCGGCTGGGGGGAGAGCAGTTCTTC CAWSRLGGEQFF
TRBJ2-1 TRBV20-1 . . TGCAGTGCTAAGAATGAGCAGTTCTTC CSAKNEQFF
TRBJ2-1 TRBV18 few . TGTGCCAGCTCACCATTGGGGAATGAGCAGTTCTTC CASSPLGNEQFF
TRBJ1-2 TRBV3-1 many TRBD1 TGTGCCAGCAGCCCCGGACAGGGAGCGTGGTATGGCTACACCTTC CASSPGQGAWYGYTF
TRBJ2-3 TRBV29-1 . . TGCAGCGTAAATCCCCGCGGCACAGATACGCAGTATTTT CSVNPRGTDTQYF
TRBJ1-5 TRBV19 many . TGTGCCAGTAGTTGGTCCGGGTATAGCAATCAGCCCCAGCATTTT CASSWSGYSNQPQHF
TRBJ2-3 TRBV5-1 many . TGCGCCAGCGCAGCCGACGCACGTGGGGGCACAGATACGCAGTATTTT CASAADARGGTDTQYF
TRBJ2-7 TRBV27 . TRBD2 TGTGCCAGCGCTTTCCGTTGGGGGGGTGAGCAGTACTTC CASAFRWGGEQYF
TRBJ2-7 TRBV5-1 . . TGCGCCAGCAGCTTGGGGGGGCGGAGCGATGTCGAACAGTACTTC CASSLGGRSDVEQYF
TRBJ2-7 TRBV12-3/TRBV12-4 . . TGTGCCAGCAGTTGGGGGACGATATCCTACGAGCAGTACTTC CASSWGTISYEQYF
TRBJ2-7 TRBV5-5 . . TGTGCCAGCAGCGAGCGTTTAGCCTACGAGCAGTACTTC CASSERLAYEQYF
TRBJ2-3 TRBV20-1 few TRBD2 TGCAGTGCCAGCGGGACTAGCGGGAGGTCAGATACGCAGTATTTT CSASGTSGRSDTQYF
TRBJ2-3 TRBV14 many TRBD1 TGTGCCAGCAGCCAAGACCGCAGGGACAGGGTCACAGATACGCAGTATTTT CASSQDRRDRVTDTQYF
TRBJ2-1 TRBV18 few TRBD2 TGTGCCAGCTCACCCGGGGTAGCGGGCTACAATGAGCAGTTCTTC CASSPGVAGYNEQFF
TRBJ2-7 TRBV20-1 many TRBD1 TGCAGTGCACCGGACAGGGCAACCTACGAGCAGTACTTC CSAPDRATYEQYF